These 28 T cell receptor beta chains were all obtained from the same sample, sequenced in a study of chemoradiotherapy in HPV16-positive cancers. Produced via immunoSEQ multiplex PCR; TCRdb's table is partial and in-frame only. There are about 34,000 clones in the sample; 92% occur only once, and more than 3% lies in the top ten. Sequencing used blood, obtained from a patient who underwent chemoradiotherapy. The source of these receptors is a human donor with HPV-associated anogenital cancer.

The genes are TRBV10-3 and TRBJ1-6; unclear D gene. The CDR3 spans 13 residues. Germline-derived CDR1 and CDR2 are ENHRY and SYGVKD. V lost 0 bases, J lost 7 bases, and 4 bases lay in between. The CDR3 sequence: CAISESENSPLHF. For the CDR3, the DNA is TGTGCCATCAGTGAGTCGGAGAATTCACCCCTCCACTTT.

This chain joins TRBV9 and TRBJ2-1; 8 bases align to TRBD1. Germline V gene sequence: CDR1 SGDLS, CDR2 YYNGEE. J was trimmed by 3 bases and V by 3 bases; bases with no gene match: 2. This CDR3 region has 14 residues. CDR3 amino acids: CASSGRGHYNEQFF. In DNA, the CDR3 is TGTGCCAGCAGCGGCAGGGGGCACTACAATGAGCAGTTCTTC.

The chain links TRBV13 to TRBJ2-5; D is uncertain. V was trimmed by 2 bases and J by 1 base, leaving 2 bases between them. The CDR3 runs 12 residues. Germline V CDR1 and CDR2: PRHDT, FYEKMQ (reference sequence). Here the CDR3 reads CASSLIQETQYF. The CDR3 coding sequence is TGTGCCAGCAGCTTAATCCAAGAGACCCAGTACTTC.

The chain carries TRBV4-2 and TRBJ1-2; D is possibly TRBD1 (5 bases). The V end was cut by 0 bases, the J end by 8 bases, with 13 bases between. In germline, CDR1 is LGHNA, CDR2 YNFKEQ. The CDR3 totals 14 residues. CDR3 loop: CASSQDSQGRGYTF. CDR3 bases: TGTGCCAGCAGCCAAGATTCCCAGGGACGAGGCTACACCTTC.

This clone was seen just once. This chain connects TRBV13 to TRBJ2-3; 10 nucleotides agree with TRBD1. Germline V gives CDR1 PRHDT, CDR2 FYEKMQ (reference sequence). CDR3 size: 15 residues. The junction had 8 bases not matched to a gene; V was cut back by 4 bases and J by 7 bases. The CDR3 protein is CASSSSGTGVNTQYF. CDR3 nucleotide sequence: TGTGCCAGCAGCTCATCCGGGACAGGGGTTAATACGCAGTATTTT.

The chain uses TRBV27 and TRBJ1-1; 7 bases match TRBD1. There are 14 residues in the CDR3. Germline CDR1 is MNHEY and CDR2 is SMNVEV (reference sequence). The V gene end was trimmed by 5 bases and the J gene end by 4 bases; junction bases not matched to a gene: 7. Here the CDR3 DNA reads TGTGCCAGCAGTCCCAGGGGGGAGGGCACTGAAGCTTTCTTT. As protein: CASSPRGEGTEAFF.

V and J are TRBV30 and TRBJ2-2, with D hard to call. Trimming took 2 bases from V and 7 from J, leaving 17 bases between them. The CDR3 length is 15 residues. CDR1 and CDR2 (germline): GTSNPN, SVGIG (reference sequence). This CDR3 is CAWSRDLGTIGELFF. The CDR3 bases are TGTGCCTGGAGTAGAGACTTGGGAACTATCGGGGAGCTGTTTTTT. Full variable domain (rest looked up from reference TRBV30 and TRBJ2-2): SQTIHQWPATLVQPVGSPLSLECTVEGTSNPNLYWYRQAAGRGLQLLFYSVGIGQISSEVPQNLSASRPQDRQFILSSKKLLLSDSGFYLCAWSRDLGTIGELFFGEGSRLTVL.

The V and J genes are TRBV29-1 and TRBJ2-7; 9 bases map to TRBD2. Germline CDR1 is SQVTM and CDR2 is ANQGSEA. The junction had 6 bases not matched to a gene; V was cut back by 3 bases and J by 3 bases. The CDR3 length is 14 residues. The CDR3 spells CSVDGLAGYYEQYF. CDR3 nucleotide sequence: TGCAGCGTTGATGGCCTAGCGGGGTACTACGAGCAGTACTTC.

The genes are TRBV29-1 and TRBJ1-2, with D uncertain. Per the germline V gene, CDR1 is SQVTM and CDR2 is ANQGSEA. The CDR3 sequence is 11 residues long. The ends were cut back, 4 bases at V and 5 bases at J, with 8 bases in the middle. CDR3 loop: CSVAQIYGYTF. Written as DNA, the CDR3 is TGCAGCGTTGCACAGATATATGGCTACACCTTC.

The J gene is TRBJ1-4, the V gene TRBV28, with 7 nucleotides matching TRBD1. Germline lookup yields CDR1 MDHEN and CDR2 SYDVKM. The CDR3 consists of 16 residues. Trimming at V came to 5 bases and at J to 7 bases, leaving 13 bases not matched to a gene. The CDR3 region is CASSTRRTGRSEKLFF. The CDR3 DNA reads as TGTGCCAGCAGTACGCGGAGGACAGGCCGGAGTGAAAAACTGTTTTTT.

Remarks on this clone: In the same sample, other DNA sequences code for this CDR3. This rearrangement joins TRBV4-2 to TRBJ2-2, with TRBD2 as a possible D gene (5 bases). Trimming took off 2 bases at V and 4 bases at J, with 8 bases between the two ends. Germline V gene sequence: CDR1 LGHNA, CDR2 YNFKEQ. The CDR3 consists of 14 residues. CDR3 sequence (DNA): TGTGCCAGCAGCCAACTAGGAGGCACCGGGGAGCTGTTTTTT. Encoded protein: CASSQLGGTGELFF.

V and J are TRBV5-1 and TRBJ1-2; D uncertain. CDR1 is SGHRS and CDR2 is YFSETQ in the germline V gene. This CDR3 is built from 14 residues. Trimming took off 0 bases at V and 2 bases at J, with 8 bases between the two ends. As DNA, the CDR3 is TGCGCCAGCAGCTTGGCCCTACAGAACTATGGCTACACCTTC. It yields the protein CASSLALQNYGYTF.

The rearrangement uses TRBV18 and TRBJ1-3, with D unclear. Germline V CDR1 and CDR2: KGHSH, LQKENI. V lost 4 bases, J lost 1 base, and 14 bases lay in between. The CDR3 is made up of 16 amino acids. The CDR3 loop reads CASSLTAAGSGNTIYF. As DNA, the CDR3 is TGTGCCAGCTCACTAACGGCTGCGGGGTCTGGAAACACCATATATTTT.

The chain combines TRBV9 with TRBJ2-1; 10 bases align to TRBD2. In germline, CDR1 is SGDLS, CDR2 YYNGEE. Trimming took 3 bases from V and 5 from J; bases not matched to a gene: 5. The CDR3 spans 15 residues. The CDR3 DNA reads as TGTGCCAGCAGCGCCACTAGCGGGATAAACAATGAGCAGTTCTTC. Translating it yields CASSATSGINNEQFF.

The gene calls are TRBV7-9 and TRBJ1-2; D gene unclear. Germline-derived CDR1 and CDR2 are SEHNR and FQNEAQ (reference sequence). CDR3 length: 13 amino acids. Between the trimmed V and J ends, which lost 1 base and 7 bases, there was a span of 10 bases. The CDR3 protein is CASSLGAVLGYTF. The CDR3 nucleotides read TGTGCCAGCAGCTTAGGGGCGGTACTTGGCTACACCTTC.

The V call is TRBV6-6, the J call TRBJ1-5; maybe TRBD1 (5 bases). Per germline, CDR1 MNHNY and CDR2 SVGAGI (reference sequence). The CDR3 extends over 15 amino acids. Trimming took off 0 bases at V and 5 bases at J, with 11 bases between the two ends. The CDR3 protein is CASSYSSRVDQPQHF. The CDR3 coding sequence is TGTGCCAGCAGTTACTCGAGCAGGGTTGATCAGCCCCAGCATTTT.

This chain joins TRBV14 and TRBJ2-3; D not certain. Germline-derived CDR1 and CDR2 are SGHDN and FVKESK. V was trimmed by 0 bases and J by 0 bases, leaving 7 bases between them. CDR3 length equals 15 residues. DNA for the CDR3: TGTGCCAGCAGCCAAGATATGGGGAGCACAGATACGCAGTATTTT. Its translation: CASSQDMGSTDTQYF.

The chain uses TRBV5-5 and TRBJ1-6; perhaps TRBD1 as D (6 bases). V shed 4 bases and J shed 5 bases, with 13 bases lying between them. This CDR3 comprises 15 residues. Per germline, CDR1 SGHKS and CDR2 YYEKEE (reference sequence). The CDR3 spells CASSAGDINNSPLHF. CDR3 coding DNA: TGTGCCAGCAGCGCTGGGGACATTAATAATTCACCCCTCCACTTT.

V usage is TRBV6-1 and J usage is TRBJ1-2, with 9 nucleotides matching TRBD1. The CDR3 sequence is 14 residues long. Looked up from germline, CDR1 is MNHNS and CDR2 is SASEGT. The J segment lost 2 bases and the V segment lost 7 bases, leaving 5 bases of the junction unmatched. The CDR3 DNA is TGTGCCAGCACACGGGACAGGGAGAACTATGGCTACACCTTC. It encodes CASTRDRENYGYTF.

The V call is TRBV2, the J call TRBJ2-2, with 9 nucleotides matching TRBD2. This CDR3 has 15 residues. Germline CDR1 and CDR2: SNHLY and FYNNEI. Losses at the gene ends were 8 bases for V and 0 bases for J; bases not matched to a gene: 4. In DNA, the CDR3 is TGTGCCAGCTCGAGCGGGGGGACGAACACCGGGGAGCTGTTTTTT. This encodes CASSSGGTNTGELFF.

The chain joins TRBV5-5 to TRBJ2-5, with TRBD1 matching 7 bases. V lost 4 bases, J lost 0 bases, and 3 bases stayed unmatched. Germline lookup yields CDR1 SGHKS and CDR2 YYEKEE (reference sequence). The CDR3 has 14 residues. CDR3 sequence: CASSPDRYQETQYF. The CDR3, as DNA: TGTGCCAGCAGCCCGGACAGGTACCAAGAGACCCAGTACTTC.

The CDR3 region is CASSPGFGVNTEAFF. CDR3 bases: TGTGCCAGCAGCCCCGGGTTTGGAGTGAACACTGAAGCTTTCTTT. V gene TRBV6-5 combines with J gene TRBJ1-1, with D unclear. The CDR3 is 15 residues long. Germline V CDR1 and CDR2: MNHEY, SVGAGI. Trimming left V 6 bases short and J 0 bases short, with 14 bases between.

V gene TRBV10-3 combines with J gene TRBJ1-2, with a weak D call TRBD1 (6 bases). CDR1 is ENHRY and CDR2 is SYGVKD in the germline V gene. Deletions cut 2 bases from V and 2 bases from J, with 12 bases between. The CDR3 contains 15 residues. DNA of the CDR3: TGTGCCATCAGTGAGCAGGGACACCTAAACTATGGCTACACCTTC. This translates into CAISEQGHLNYGYTF.

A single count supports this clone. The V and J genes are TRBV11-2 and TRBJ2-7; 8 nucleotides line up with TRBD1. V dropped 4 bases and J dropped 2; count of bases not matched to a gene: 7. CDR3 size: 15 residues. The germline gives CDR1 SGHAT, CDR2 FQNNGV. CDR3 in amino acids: CASSSLRDRTYEQYF. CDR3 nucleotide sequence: TGTGCCAGCAGCTCCCTCCGGGACAGGACCTACGAGCAGTACTTC.

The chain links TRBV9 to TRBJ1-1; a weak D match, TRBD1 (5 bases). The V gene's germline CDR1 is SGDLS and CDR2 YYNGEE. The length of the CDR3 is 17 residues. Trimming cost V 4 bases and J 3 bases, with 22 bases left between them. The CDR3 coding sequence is TGTGCCAGCAGCCCCGTACGGGGGTTCCGGGGGGACACTGAAGCTTTCTTT. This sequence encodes CASSPVRGFRGDTEAFF.

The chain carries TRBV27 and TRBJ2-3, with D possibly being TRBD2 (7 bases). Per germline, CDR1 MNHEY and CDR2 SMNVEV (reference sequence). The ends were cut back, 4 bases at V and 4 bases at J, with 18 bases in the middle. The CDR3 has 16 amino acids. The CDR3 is CASSYVWGGQADTQYF. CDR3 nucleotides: TGTGCCAGCAGTTACGTTTGGGGGGGCCAAGCAGATACGCAGTATTTT.

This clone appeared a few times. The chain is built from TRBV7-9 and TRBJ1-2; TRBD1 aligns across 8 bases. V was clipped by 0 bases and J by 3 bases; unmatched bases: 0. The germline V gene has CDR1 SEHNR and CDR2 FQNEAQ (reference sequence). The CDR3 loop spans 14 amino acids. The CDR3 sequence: CASSLAQGDYGYTF. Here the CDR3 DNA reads TGTGCCAGCAGCTTAGCACAGGGGGACTATGGCTACACCTTC.

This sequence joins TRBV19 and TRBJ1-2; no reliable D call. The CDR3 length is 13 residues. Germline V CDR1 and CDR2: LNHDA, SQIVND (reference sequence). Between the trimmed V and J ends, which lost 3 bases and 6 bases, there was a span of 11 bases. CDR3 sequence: CASSIRAYDGYTF. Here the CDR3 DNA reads TGTGCCAGTAGTATTAGGGCATACGATGGCTACACCTTC.